Listed below are T cell receptor beta chains from one sample, sequenced in a study of blood T cell repertoires in COVID-19. Produced via immunoSEQ multiplex PCR; TCRdb's table is partial and in-frame only. The sample includes around 140,000 clones, roughly 88% seen only once; the top ten take more than 25%. Sequenced material: peripheral blood. Source of these receptors: a human donor in a cohort sampled during active COVID-19. CDR3s include the opening cysteine and the closing phenylalanine or tryptophan. The order of the fields is clone size, J gene, D gene, V gene, CDR3 protein, CDR3 DNA. D genes are given only for firm matches. Expanded clones get a size class; other rows say once, few or many, or leave the size out.

abundance: -; j_gene: TRBJ1-1; d_gene: -; v_gene: TRBV5-8; CDR3aa: CASSLRWGGTEAFF; CDR3nt: TGTGCCAGCAGCTTGCGGTGGGGCGGTACTGAAGCTTTCTTT
abundance: -; j_gene: TRBJ1-4; d_gene: -; v_gene: TRBV14; CDR3aa: CASNMGKGGTNEKLFF; CDR3nt: TGTGCCAGCAACATGGGCAAGGGGGGGACTAATGAAAAACTGTTTTTT
abundance: few; j_gene: TRBJ1-5; d_gene: -; v_gene: TRBV7-2; CDR3aa: CASSLTGSQPQHF; CDR3nt: TGTGCCAGCAGCTTAACAGGGAGTCAGCCCCAGCATTTT
abundance: -; j_gene: TRBJ1-5; d_gene: -; v_gene: TRBV7-9; CDR3aa: CASSPQGSNQPQHF; CDR3nt: TGTGCCAGCAGCCCCCAGGGGAGCAATCAGCCCCAGCATTTT
abundance: -; j_gene: TRBJ1-2; d_gene: -; v_gene: TRBV5-6; CDR3aa: CASSNRALGDYGYTF; CDR3nt: TGTGCCAGCAGCAACAGGGCCCTTGGGGACTATGGCTACACCTTC
abundance: -; j_gene: TRBJ2-7; d_gene: TRBD1; v_gene: TRBV10-3; CDR3aa: CAISAAGGRGQYF; CDR3nt: TGTGCCATCAGTGCGGCAGGGGGCAGGGGGCAGTACTTC
abundance: -; j_gene: TRBJ1-6; d_gene: -; v_gene: TRBV10-3; CDR3aa: CAITPRGDSPLHF; CDR3nt: TGTGCCATCACCCCGCGCGGGGATTCACCCCTCCACTTT
abundance: -; j_gene: TRBJ1-2; d_gene: -; v_gene: TRBV18; CDR3aa: CASSPSAGLGGYTF; CDR3nt: TGTGCCAGCTCACCCTCCGCAGGGCTTGGCGGCTACACCTTC
abundance: once; j_gene: TRBJ2-1; d_gene: -; v_gene: TRBV2; CDR3aa: CASSAGPRGNEQFF; CDR3nt: TGTGCCAGCAGTGCTGGGCCGAGGGGGAATGAGCAGTTCTTC
abundance: -; j_gene: TRBJ2-3; d_gene: -; v_gene: TRBV30; CDR3aa: CAWSDSGPTQYF; CDR3nt: TGTGCCTGGAGTGACAGCGGACCCACGCAGTATTTT
abundance: once; j_gene: TRBJ2-7; d_gene: TRBD2; v_gene: TRBV12-5; CDR3aa: CASGLGRGGGYEQYF; CDR3nt: TGTGCTAGTGGTTTGGGTCGGGGCGGGGGCTACGAGCAGTACTTC
abundance: -; j_gene: TRBJ2-2; d_gene: -; v_gene: TRBV4-3; CDR3aa: CASSQVRYLNTGELFF; CDR3nt: TGCGCCAGCAGCCAAGTTCGCTACCTGAACACCGGGGAGCTGTTTTTT
abundance: few; j_gene: TRBJ2-7; d_gene: TRBD1; v_gene: TRBV29-1; CDR3aa: CSVVLRQGAYEQYF; CDR3nt: TGCAGCGTTGTCCTCCGGCAGGGGGCATACGAGCAGTACTTC
abundance: -; j_gene: TRBJ2-1; d_gene: TRBD2; v_gene: TRBV19; CDR3aa: CASTGLGFGQFF; CDR3nt: TGTGCCAGTACGGGACTAGGCTTTGGACAGTTCTTC
abundance: -; j_gene: TRBJ2-7; d_gene: -; v_gene: TRBV2; CDR3aa: CASSEQGPLSREQYF; CDR3nt: TGTGCCAGCAGTGAACAGGGCCCTCTTTCCCGGGAGCAGTACTTC
abundance: once; j_gene: TRBJ2-1; d_gene: -; v_gene: TRBV6-5; CDR3aa: CASRGFSPYNEQFF; CDR3nt: TGTGCCAGTCGGGGTTTCAGCCCCTACAATGAGCAGTTCTTC
abundance: -; j_gene: TRBJ2-1; d_gene: -; v_gene: TRBV7-6; CDR3aa: CASSLLAGALNEQFF; CDR3nt: TGTGCCAGCAGCTTACTGGCGGGGGCCCTCAATGAGCAGTTCTTC
abundance: -; j_gene: TRBJ2-3; d_gene: TRBD2; v_gene: TRBV7-6; CDR3aa: CASSQTSGGAHTQYF; CDR3nt: TGTGCCAGCAGCCAGACTAGCGGGGGGGCACATACGCAGTATTTT
abundance: once; j_gene: TRBJ2-1; d_gene: TRBD2; v_gene: TRBV7-8; CDR3aa: CASSSNPGLAGLNSYNEQFF; CDR3nt: TGTGCCAGCAGCTCAAACCCGGGACTAGCGGGGCTGAACTCCTACAATGAGCAGTTCTTC
abundance: -; j_gene: TRBJ2-3; d_gene: TRBD2; v_gene: TRBV3-1/TRBV3-2; CDR3aa: CASSQGVTGGLADTQYF; CDR3nt: TGTGCCAGCAGCCAAGGGGTAACGGGGGGGCTGGCAGATACGCAGTATTTT
abundance: -; j_gene: TRBJ1-6; d_gene: -; v_gene: TRBV19; CDR3aa: CASGALPQIGPLHF; CDR3nt: TGTGCCAGTGGGGCACTTCCCCAGATAGGACCCCTCCACTTT
abundance: -; j_gene: TRBJ2-5; d_gene: TRBD2; v_gene: TRBV7-2; CDR3aa: CASSPRLAGTWSEETQYF; CDR3nt: TGTGCCAGCAGCCCCAGACTAGCGGGCACGTGGAGCGAAGAGACCCAGTACTTC
abundance: few; j_gene: TRBJ2-7; d_gene: -; v_gene: TRBV5-1; CDR3aa: CASSLGTGHDSEQYF; CDR3nt: TGCGCCAGCAGCTTAGGTACAGGCCATGATAGCGAGCAGTACTTC
abundance: -; j_gene: TRBJ1-1; d_gene: -; v_gene: TRBV19; CDR3aa: CASSPGGAAEAFF; CDR3nt: TGTGCCAGTAGTCCCGGGGGAGCCGCTGAAGCTTTCTTT
abundance: few; j_gene: TRBJ2-5; d_gene: -; v_gene: TRBV7-9; CDR3aa: CASSLVWRDETQYF; CDR3nt: TGTGCCAGCAGCTTAGTGTGGAGGGATGAGACCCAGTACTTC
abundance: -; j_gene: TRBJ1-2; d_gene: -; v_gene: TRBV20-1; CDR3aa: CSASDPRDYGYTF; CDR3nt: TGCAGTGCAAGTGACCCCAGGGACTATGGCTACACCTTC
abundance: -; j_gene: TRBJ2-1; d_gene: -; v_gene: TRBV21-1; CDR3aa: CASSNRGEYNEQFF; CDR3nt: TGTGCCAGCAGCAACCGGGGGGAATACAATGAGCAGTTCTTC
abundance: once; j_gene: TRBJ2-3; d_gene: TRBD2; v_gene: TRBV4-2; CDR3aa: CASSQGSSGSTDTQYF; CDR3nt: TGTGCCAGCAGCCAAGGATCTAGCGGTAGCACAGATACGCAGTATTTT
abundance: -; j_gene: TRBJ1-4; d_gene: -; v_gene: TRBV7-2; CDR3aa: CASSLRGPVPNEKLFF; CDR3nt: TGTGCCAGCAGCTTACGGGGTCCGGTTCCTAATGAAAAACTGTTTTTT
abundance: -; j_gene: TRBJ1-3; d_gene: TRBD1; v_gene: TRBV3-1/TRBV3-2; CDR3aa: CASSQTGTQGNTIYF; CDR3nt: TGTGCCAGCAGCCAGACAGGGACCCAGGGGAACACCATATATTTT
abundance: -; j_gene: TRBJ1-4; d_gene: -; v_gene: TRBV5-4; CDR3aa: CASSLGQLDEKLFF; CDR3nt: TGTGCCAGCAGCTTGGGCCAGCTAGACGAAAAACTGTTTTTT